A selection of T cell receptor beta chains follows, all from one sample in a study of regulatory T cells in long-lasting Graves disease. A single record per CDR3 protein comes from TCRdb applying MiXCR to the multiplex PCR reads. The top ten hold 22% of the sample, which has more than 300,000 distinct CDR3 sequences, around 15% seen once. The specimen was peripheral blood mononuclear cells (PBMCs), collected at new diagnosis, from a patient treated with antithyroid drugs. The receptors here all came from a female donor with Graves disease. Both conserved end residues are part of each CDR3. The D gene is left open where the match is weak. Some rows mark clone size as missing; the rest say once, few, many or name a class of expanded clone.

cdr3_length	v_call	j_call	clone_size	d_call	cdr3_aa	cdr3_nt
16	TRBV10-3	TRBJ1-5	many	.	CAISDSLAESNQPQHF	TGTGCCATCAGTGATTCCCTGGCGGAGAGCAATCAGCCCCAGCATTTT
14	TRBV6-1	TRBJ1-1	many	.	CASRQTGTNTEAFF	TGTGCCAGCAGACAAACAGGGACGAACACTGAAGCTTTCTTT
12	TRBV6-2/TRBV6-3	TRBJ2-7	few	.	CASSPVYHEQYF	TGTGCCAGCAGTCCCGTCTACCACGAGCAGTACTTC
16	TRBV20-1	TRBJ1-5	few	TRBD1	CSARDRDRGSNQPQHF	TGCAGTGCTAGAGATCGGGACAGGGGTAGCAATCAGCCCCAGCATTTT
13	TRBV20-1	TRBJ1-2	many	.	CSAPLLPGKGYTF	TGCAGTGCTCCTCTTCTCCCAGGGAAGGGCTACACCTTC
15	TRBV5-1	TRBJ1-1	.	.	CASSPLPGTDTEAFF	TGCGCCAGCAGCCCACTTCCAGGGACGGACACTGAAGCTTTCTTT
14	TRBV27	TRBJ2-7	few	.	CASSYHRLSYEQYF	TGTGCCAGCAGTTATCACAGGCTCTCCTACGAGCAGTACTTC
15	TRBV7-2	TRBJ2-3	few	.	CASSLDGRPTDTQYF	TGTGCCAGCAGCTTAGATGGAAGGCCCACAGATACGCAGTATTTT
18	TRBV25-1	TRBJ1-2	many	.	CASRETTGPDWDTYGYTF	TGTGCCAGCAGAGAAACCACAGGGCCTGACTGGGATACCTATGGCTACACCTTC
17	TRBV20-1	TRBJ2-1	many	TRBD2	CSAPRASGRTRGNEQFF	TGCAGTGCTCCCCGAGCTAGCGGGAGGACGAGGGGCAATGAGCAGTTCTTC
15	TRBV6-1	TRBJ2-7	.	.	CASRREAAEGYEQYF	TGTGCCAGCAGGAGGGAGGCGGCGGAAGGCTACGAGCAGTACTTC
16	TRBV10-3	TRBJ2-7	many	.	CAISARGGASSYEQYF	TGTGCCATCAGTGCCCGAGGAGGGGCTAGCTCCTACGAGCAGTACTTC
15	TRBV27	TRBJ2-7	once	TRBD2	CASSPTSGAPYEQYF	TGTGCCAGCAGCCCTACTAGCGGGGCCCCCTACGAGCAGTACTTC
15	TRBV20-1	TRBJ2-3	few	TRBD2	CSARMWEGSTDTQYF	TGCAGTGCTAGAATGTGGGAGGGTAGCACAGATACGCAGTATTTT
16	TRBV4-2	TRBJ1-4	few	TRBD1	CASSQGTGGNVEKLFF	TGTGCCAGCAGCCAGGGTACAGGGGGGAATGTTGAAAAACTGTTTTTT
14	TRBV12-3/TRBV12-4	TRBJ1-2	.	TRBD1	CASSPTGTGSGYTF	TGTGCCAGCAGTCCTACCGGGACAGGGAGCGGCTACACCTTC
14	TRBV20-1	TRBJ2-7	.	TRBD2	CSARKGRVPYEQYF	TGCAGTGCTAGGAAGGGGAGGGTGCCGTACGAGCAGTACTTC
14	TRBV27	TRBJ1-2	.	TRBD1	CASHDPKGAYGYTF	TGTGCCAGCCATGACCCTAAGGGGGCCTATGGCTACACCTTC
14	TRBV30	TRBJ2-7	many	TRBD1	CAWSPDRDLYEQYF	TGTGCCTGGAGTCCGGACAGGGACCTCTACGAGCAGTACTTC
14	TRBV12-3/TRBV12-4	TRBJ2-1	.	.	CASSGRWELDEQFF	TGTGCCAGCAGCGGGCGGTGGGAACTAGATGAGCAGTTCTTC
16	TRBV27	TRBJ2-2	few	.	CASSPLHKANTGELFF	TGTGCCAGCAGTCCTTTACACAAAGCGAACACCGGGGAGCTGTTTTTT
13	TRBV12-3/TRBV12-4	TRBJ1-5	many	.	CASSGMLIQPQHF	TGTGCCAGCAGTGGTATGCTGATCCAGCCCCAGCATTTT
14	TRBV20-1	TRBJ1-5	many	.	CSARGVNGNPPQHF	TGCAGTGCTAGAGGGGTCAACGGGAATCCGCCCCAGCATTTT
13	TRBV13	TRBJ1-5	many	.	CASSLDGTQPQHF	TGTGCCAGCAGCTTAGATGGGACCCAGCCCCAGCATTTT
15	TRBV6-1	TRBJ1-4	many	.	CASRDKRQTNEKLFF	TGTGCCAGCCGTGATAAGCGCCAGACTAATGAAAAACTGTTTTTT
15	TRBV28	TRBJ2-7	many	TRBD1	CASSFYRGVGYEQYF	TGTGCCAGCAGTTTCTACAGGGGGGTGGGCTACGAGCAGTACTTC
15	TRBV20-1	TRBJ1-4	many	.	CSARVNGLSNEKLFF	TGCAGTGCTAGAGTCAACGGACTCTCTAATGAAAAACTGTTTTTT
14	TRBV18	TRBJ2-3	many	.	CASSRAGTTDTQYF	TGTGCCAGCTCACGGGCAGGGACAACAGATACGCAGTATTTT
12	TRBV10-1	TRBJ2-3	.	.	CASSEMEDTQYF	TGCGCCAGCAGTGAGATGGAAGATACGCAGTATTTT
16	TRBV15	TRBJ2-2	many	TRBD1	CATSREGQGNTGELFF	TGTGCCACCAGCAGAGAGGGACAGGGAAACACCGGGGAGCTGTTTTTT
14	TRBV9	TRBJ2-5	.	.	CASSDRTDQETQYF	TGTGCCAGCAGCGACCGGACAGACCAAGAGACCCAGTACTTC
10	TRBV30	TRBJ2-7	.	.	CAWGGYEQYF	TGTGCCTGGGGGGGTTATGAGCAGTACTTC